A selection of T cell receptor beta chains follows, all from one sample in a study of spatial heterogeneity in lung cancer. A single record per CDR3 protein comes from TCRdb applying MiXCR to the 5' RACE reads. The data hold about 82,000 distinct CDR3 sequences, with over 9.5% observed a single time. The source was PBMCs, collected at surgery. All receptors derive from a male donor with early-stage non-small cell lung cancer. CDR3s include the opening cysteine and the closing phenylalanine or tryptophan.

cdr3_length	j_call	v_call	cdr3_aa
14	TRBJ1-1	TRBV19	CASTIGGQRTEAFF
13	TRBJ2-7	TRBV10-3	CAISLTSFGEQYF
16	TRBJ2-3	TRBV24-1	CATSDLNLNPTDTQYF
12	TRBJ2-1	TRBV29-1	CRVEGLSEEQFF
15	TRBJ2-1	TRBV11-2	CASSLGSGGANEQFF
16	TRBJ2-7	TRBV23-1	CASSPSGTWILYEQYF
14	TRBJ2-1	TRBV7-2	CASSPMQGDNEQFF
14	TRBJ2-7	TRBV6-5	CASSSGDPRDEQYF
13	TRBJ1-2	TRBV30	CAWTLTGNYGYTF
13	TRBJ2-3	TRBV6-1	CASSFTGVDTQYF
15	TRBJ1-2	TRBV27	CASSPVTGGNYGYTF
15	TRBJ2-1	TRBV30	CAWTFGLAGGDEQFF
14	TRBJ2-7	TRBV19	CASSISRTAREQYF
18	TRBJ2-1	TRBV9	CASSTSRGGGASYNEQFF
15	TRBJ2-5	TRBV24-1	CATSATGALGETQYF
16	TRBJ2-1	TRBV11-3	CASSLGQREALDEQFF
13	TRBJ1-1	TRBV5-1	CASTGTPNTEAFF